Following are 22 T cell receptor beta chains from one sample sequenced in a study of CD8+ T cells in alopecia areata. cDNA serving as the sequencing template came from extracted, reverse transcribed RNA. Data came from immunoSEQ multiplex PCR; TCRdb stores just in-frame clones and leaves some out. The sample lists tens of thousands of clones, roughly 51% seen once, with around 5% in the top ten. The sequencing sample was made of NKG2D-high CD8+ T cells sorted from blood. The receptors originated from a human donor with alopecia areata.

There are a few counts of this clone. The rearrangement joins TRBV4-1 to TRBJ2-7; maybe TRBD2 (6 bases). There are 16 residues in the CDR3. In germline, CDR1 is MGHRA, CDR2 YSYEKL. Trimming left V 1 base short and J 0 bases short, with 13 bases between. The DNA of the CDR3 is TGCGCCAGCAGCCAAGGACGGGACTGGCGCTCCTACGAGCAGTACTTC. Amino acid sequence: CASSQGRDWRSYEQYF.

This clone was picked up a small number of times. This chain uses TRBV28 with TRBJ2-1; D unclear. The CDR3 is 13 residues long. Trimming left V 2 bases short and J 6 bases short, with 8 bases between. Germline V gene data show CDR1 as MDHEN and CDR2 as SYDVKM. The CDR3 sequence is CASSLRLGNEQFF. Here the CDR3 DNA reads TGTGCCAGCAGTTTACGTTTAGGCAATGAGCAGTTCTTC.

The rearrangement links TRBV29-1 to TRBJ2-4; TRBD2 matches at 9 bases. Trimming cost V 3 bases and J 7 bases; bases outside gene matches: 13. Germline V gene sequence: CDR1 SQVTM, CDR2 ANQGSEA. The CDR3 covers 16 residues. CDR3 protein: CSVEVYASGEWNIQYF. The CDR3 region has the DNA TGCAGCGTTGAGGTCTATGCTAGCGGGGAGTGGAACATTCAGTACTTC.

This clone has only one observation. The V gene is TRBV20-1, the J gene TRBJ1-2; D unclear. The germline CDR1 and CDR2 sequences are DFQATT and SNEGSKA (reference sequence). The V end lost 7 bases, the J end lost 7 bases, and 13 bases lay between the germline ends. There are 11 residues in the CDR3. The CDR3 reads CSVPSARGYTF. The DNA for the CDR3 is TGCAGTGTCCCCTCAGCTCGTGGCTACACCTTC.

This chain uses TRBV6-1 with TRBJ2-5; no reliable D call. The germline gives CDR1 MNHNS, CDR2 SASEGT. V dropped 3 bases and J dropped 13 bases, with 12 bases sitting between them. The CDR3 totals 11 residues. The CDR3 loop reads CASSDRQVRYF. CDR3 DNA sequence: TGTGCCAGCAGTGACCGGCAGGTCCGGTACTTC.

The CDR3 region is CASGGKSVDTQYF. The CDR3 coding sequence is TGTGCCAGCGGAGGGAAATCAGTAGATACGCAGTATTTT. The chain links TRBV7-9 to TRBJ2-3; TRBD2 might be the D (6 bases). The CDR3 extends over 13 amino acids. The germline V gene has CDR1 SEHNR and CDR2 FQNEAQ (reference sequence). V was trimmed by 8 bases and J by 5 bases, leaving 14 bases between them.

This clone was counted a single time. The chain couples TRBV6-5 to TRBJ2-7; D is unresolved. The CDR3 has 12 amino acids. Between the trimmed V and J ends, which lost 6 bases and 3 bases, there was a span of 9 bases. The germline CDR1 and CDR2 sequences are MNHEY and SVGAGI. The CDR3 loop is CASRDPLYEQYF. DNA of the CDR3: TGTGCCAGCAGGGACCCCCTCTACGAGCAGTACTTC.

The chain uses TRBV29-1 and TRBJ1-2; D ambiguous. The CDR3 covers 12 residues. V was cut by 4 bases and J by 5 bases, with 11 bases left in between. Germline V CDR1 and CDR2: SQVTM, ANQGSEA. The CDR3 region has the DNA TGCAGCGTTGCAGAACGGCCGTATGGCTACACCTTC. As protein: CSVAERPYGYTF.

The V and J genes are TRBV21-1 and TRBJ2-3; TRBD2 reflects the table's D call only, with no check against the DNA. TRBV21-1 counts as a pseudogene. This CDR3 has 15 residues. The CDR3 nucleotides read TGTGCCAGCAACCCACTAGCGGGGGTAACAGATACGCAGTATTTT. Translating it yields CASNPLAGVTDTQYF.

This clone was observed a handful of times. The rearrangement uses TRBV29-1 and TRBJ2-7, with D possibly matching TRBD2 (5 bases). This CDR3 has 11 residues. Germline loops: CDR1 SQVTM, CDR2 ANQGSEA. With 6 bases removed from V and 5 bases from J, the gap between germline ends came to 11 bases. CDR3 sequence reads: CSVPGIDEQYF. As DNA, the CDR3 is TGCAGCGTGCCGGGGATCGACGAGCAGTACTTC.

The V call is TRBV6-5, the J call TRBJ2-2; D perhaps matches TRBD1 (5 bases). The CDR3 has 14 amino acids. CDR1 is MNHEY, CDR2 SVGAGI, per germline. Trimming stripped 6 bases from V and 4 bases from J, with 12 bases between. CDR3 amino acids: CASSPLDSTGELFF. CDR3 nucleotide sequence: TGTGCCAGCAGCCCCCTTGACAGCACCGGGGAGCTGTTTTTT.

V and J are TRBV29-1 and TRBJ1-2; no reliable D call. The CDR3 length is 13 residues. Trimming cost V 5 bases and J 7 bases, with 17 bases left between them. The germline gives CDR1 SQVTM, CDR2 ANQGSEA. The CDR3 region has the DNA TGCAGCGTTTTCTCGCCGCTGTTCTTTGGCTACACCTTC. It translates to CSVFSPLFFGYTF.

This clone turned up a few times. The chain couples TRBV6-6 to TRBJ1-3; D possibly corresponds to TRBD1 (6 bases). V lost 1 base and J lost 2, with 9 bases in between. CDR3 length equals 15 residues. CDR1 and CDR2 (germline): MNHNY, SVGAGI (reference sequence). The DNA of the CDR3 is TGTGCCAGCAGTTACTTAGGGGGAGCTGGAAACACCATATATTTT. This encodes CASSYLGGAGNTIYF.

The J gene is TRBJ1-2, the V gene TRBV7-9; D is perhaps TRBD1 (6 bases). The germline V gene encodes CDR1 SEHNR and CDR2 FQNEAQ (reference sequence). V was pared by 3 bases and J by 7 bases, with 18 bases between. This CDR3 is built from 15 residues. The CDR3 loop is CASSLGTGGESGYTF. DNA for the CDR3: TGTGCCAGCAGCTTGGGGACGGGGGGCGAGAGTGGCTACACCTTC.

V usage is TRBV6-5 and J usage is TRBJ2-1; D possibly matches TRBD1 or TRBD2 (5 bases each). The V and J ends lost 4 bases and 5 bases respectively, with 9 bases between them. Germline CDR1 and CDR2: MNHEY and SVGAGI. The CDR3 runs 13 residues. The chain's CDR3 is CASSSRGNNEQFF. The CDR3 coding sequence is TGTGCCAGCAGTTCGAGGGGCAACAATGAGCAGTTCTTC.

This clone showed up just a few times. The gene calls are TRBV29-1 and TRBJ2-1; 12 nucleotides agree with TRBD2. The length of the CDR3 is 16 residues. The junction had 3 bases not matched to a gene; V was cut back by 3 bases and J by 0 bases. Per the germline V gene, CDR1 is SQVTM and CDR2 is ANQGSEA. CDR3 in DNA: TGCAGCGTTGAGGTGACTAGCGGGAGCTCCTACAATGAGCAGTTCTTC. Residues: CSVEVTSGSSYNEQFF.

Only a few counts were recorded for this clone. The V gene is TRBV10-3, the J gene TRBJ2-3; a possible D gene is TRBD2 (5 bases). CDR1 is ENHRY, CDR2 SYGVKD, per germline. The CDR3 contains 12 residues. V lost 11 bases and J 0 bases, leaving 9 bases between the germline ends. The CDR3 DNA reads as TGTGCCTCCTCGGGGAGCACAGATACGCAGTATTTT. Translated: CASSGSTDTQYF.

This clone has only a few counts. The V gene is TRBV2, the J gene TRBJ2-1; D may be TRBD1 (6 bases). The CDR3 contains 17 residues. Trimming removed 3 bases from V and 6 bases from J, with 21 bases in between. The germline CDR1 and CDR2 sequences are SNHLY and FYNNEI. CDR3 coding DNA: TGTGCCAGCAGTGACCCGGGACACTCGAGAAGGGGCAATGAGCAGTTCTTC. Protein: CASSDPGHSRRGNEQFF.

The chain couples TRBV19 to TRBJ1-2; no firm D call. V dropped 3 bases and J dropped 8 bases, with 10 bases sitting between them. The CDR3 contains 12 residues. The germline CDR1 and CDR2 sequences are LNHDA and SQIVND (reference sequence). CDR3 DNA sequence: TGTGCCAGTAGTATTCCAGGCTTCGGCTACACCTTC. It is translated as CASSIPGFGYTF. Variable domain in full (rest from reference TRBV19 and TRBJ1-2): DGGITQSPKYLFRKEGQNVTLSCEQNLNHDAMYWYRQDPGQGLRLIYYSQIVNDFQKGDIAEGYSVSREKKESFPLTVTSAQKNPTAFYLCASSIPGFGYTFGSGTRLTVV.

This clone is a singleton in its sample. The CDR3 loop is CASSSSGSDTQYF. The CDR3 nucleotides are TGTGCCTCGAGCAGCTCAGGGTCAGATACGCAGTATTTT. The chain recombines TRBV7-8 with TRBJ2-3, with D possibly TRBD1 on 5 matching bases. The germline V and J ends were trimmed by 11 bases and 4 bases, with 16 bases remaining between them. The length of the CDR3 is 13 residues. CDR1 SGHVS and CDR2 FQNEAQ come from the germline V gene.

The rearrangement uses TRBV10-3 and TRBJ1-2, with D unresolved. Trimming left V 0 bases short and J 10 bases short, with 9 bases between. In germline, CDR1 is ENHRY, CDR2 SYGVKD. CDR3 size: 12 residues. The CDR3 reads CAISESRDFYTF. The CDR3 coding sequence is TGTGCCATCAGTGAGTCGAGGGATTTCTACACCTTC.

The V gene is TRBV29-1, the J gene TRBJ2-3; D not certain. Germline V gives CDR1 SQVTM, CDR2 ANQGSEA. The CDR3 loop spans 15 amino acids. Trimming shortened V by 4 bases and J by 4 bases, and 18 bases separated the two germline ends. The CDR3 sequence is CSVGSTARLADTQYF. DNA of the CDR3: TGCAGCGTTGGATCGACCGCAAGGTTGGCAGATACGCAGTATTTT.